The 2 T cell receptor beta chains listed next were all sequenced from one sample in a study of T cell repertoires in cytomegalovirus infection. Each CDR3 protein is one row after TCRdb ran MiXCR on the reads. The sample includes some 200,000 distinct CDR3 sequences, roughly a fifth of them seen just once. Specimen: PBMCs. The receptor set was obtained from a human donor in good health (CMV status not recorded). Some clones in this sample may be carry-over from other donors' samples.

This clonotype has more than one count but fewer than ten. V is TRBV12-5 and J is TRBJ2-7; D may be TRBD2 (6 bases). Trimming took 0 bases from V and 7 from J, leaving 13 bases between them. This CDR3 is built from 14 residues. In germline, CDR1 is LGHNT, CDR2 FRNRAP. The CDR3 spells CASGLVGLSEEQYF. The CDR3 DNA reads as TGTGCTAGTGGTTTGGTAGGACTAAGTGAGGAGCAGTACTTC.

This clonotype occurred a few times. The germline gene is not matched at one end of the junction; a read error may be the cause. The V gene is TRBV5-3, the J gene TRBJ2-7; D is tentatively TRBD1 or TRBD2 (7 bases each). TRBV5-3 has ORF status, its function being uncertain. The CDR3 covers 15 residues. The CDR3 bases are TGTGCCAGCAGCTCCTTCAGGGGGGGCTCCTACGAGCAGTACTTC. Protein product: CASSSFRGGSYEQYF.